The 4 T cell receptor beta chains listed next were all sequenced from one sample in a study of shared clonotypes between healthy human individuals. Sequencing used immunoSEQ multiplex PCR; TCRdb keeps in-frame clones, though not all of them. The sample has some 2 million clones; roughly 94% are singletons. Sequenced material: naive CD4+ T cells sorted from blood. Subset reported: CD45RA+ positively selected. These receptors all stem from a man between 18 and 29 years old in good health.

The rearrangement uses TRBV6-6 and TRBJ1-4; D is perhaps TRBD1 (6 bases). Germline CDR1 is MNHNY and CDR2 is SVGAGI (reference sequence). This CDR3 is built from 14 residues. The ends were cut back, 7 bases at V and 2 bases at J, with 11 bases in the middle. This chain's CDR3 is CASIRGTTNEKLFF. CDR3 nucleotides: TGTGCCAGCATAAGGGGGACGACTAATGAAAAACTGTTTTTT.

This rearrangement joins TRBV4-1 to TRBJ2-1; 10 nucleotides align to TRBD1. CDR1 and CDR2 (germline): MGHRA, YSYEKL. The CDR3 totals 15 residues. The V and J ends lost 6 bases and 5 bases, in that order; junction bases with no gene match: 7. CDR3 sequence: CASSRPGQGNNEQFF. In DNA form, the CDR3 reads TGCGCCAGCAGTCGGCCGGGACAGGGGAACAATGAGCAGTTCTTC.

Only one count was recorded for this clone. The gene calls are TRBV6-5 and TRBJ1-6; unclear D gene. This CDR3 is 13 amino acids long. V was trimmed by 2 bases and J by 10 bases, leaving 9 bases between them. Germline V gene sequence: CDR1 MNHEY, CDR2 SVGAGI. The CDR3 DNA sequence: TGTGCCAGCAGTTACCTGTCGGAGTCACCCCTCCACTTT. Translation: CASSYLSESPLHF.

The rearrangement uses TRBV7-2 and TRBJ2-2, with 10 bases fitting TRBD2. Looked up from germline, CDR1 is SGHTA and CDR2 is FQGNSA. This CDR3 region has 16 residues. The V segment lost 2 bases and the J segment 6 bases; nucleotides outside the gene matches: 6. The CDR3 coding sequence is TGTGCCAGCAGCTTATCGGCTAGCGGGGGACCCGGGGAGCTGTTTTTT. This gives the protein CASSLSASGGPGELFF.